These 26 T cell receptor beta chains originate from one sample sequenced in a study of early T cells in non-severe SARS-CoV-2 infection. TCRdb ran MiXCR on the 5' RACE reads and lists one entry per CDR3 protein. Of 65,000 to 70,000 distinct CDR3 sequences in the sample, more than 9% were seen once. Sequencing was carried out using whole blood. Source of these receptors: an adult who was a healthcare worker with PCR-confirmed SARS-CoV-2 infection or an uninfected control (not recorded which).

The CDR3 loop reads CSARALGGGLPYNEQFF. CDR3 bases: TGCAGTGCTAGGGCCCTCGGGGGGGGCCTCCCCTACAATGAGCAGTTCTTC. The rearrangement joins TRBV20-1 to TRBJ2-1; 8 bases are shared with TRBD2. There are 17 residues in the CDR3. The germline V gene has CDR1 DFQATT and CDR2 SNEGSKA (reference sequence). Germline trimming cut 3 bases from V and 2 bases from J; bases unmatched to any gene: 12.

This clonotype has a handful of counts. The rearrangement joins TRBV20-1 to TRBJ2-2, with TRBD2 matching over 9 bases. Trimming took 6 bases from V and 2 from J; bases not matched to a gene: 4. This CDR3 is built from 14 residues. Germline V gene sequence: CDR1 DFQATT, CDR2 SNEGSKA (reference sequence). As DNA, the CDR3 is TGCAGTGCCCGGGGACTAGCAAACACCGGGGAGCTGTTTTTT. Amino acids: CSARGLANTGELFF.

This clonotype showed up just a few times. The chain has TRBV5-4 and TRBJ2-4; maybe TRBD2 (6 bases). Trimming shortened V by 1 base and J by 5 bases, and 10 bases separated the two germline ends. Germline V gives CDR1 SGHNT, CDR2 YYREEE (reference sequence). The CDR3 loop spans 14 amino acids. The CDR3: CASSLNSGENIQYF. In DNA, the CDR3 is TGTGCCAGCAGCTTGAATAGCGGAGAAAACATTCAGTACTTC.

The V call is TRBV21-1, the J call TRBJ2-1; no check of the table's D call, TRBD1, against the DNA was made. TRBV21-1 is flagged as a pseudogene. The CDR3 spans 16 residues. In DNA form, the CDR3 reads TGTGCCAGCAGCAAAGGGGGCGGGAGCTCCTACAATGAGCAGTTCTTC. It yields the protein CASSKGGGSSYNEQFF.

This clonotype was seen many times. The genes are TRBV20-1 and TRBJ2-7, with 13 nucleotides matching TRBD2. V dropped 7 bases and J dropped 3; count of bases not matched to a gene: 3. CDR1 is DFQATT, CDR2 SNEGSKA, per germline (reference sequence). The CDR3 consists of 13 residues. The CDR3 protein is CSVGLAGDYEQYF. In nucleotides, the CDR3 is TGCAGTGTCGGACTAGCGGGGGACTACGAGCAGTACTTC.

This clonotype was detected a few times. CDR3 protein: CASSLAGDRGNTF. CDR3 coding DNA: TGTGCCAGCAGCTTAGCGGGGGACAGGGGAAACACCTTC. The chain employs TRBV7-8 and TRBJ1-2; 10 bases match TRBD1. CDR1 is SGHVS, CDR2 FQNEAQ, per germline. The V and J ends lost 0 bases and 12 bases, in that order; junction bases with no gene match: 4. This CDR3 spans 13 amino acids.

CDR3 loop: CASSISLQGTNQPQHF. Here the CDR3 DNA reads TGTGCCAGTAGTATATCGTTACAGGGGACTAATCAGCCCCAGCATTTT. The chain uses TRBV19 and TRBJ1-5; 7 bases line up with TRBD1. CDR1 and CDR2 from the germline V gene are LNHDA and SQIVND (reference sequence). V lost 2 bases, J lost 4 bases, and 8 bases stayed unmatched. The CDR3 length is 16 residues. Based on the CDR3 plus reference TRBV19 and TRBJ1-5, the full variable domain is DGGITQSPKYLFRKEGQNVTLSCEQNLNHDAMYWYRQDPGQGLRLIYYSQIVNDFQKGDIAEGYSVSREKKESFPLTVTSAQKNPTAFYLCASSISLQGTNQPQHFGDGTRLSIL.

This clonotype has ten or more counts. V gene TRBV5-1 combines with J gene TRBJ1-2; 9 bases fit TRBD1. CDR1 is SGHRS and CDR2 is YFSETQ in the germline V gene. J lost 8 bases, V lost 3 bases, and 5 bases had no gene match. The CDR3 extends over 13 amino acids. As DNA, the CDR3 is TGCGCCAGCAGCTCGGACAGGGGAGAAGGCTACACCTTC. Amino acids: CASSSDRGEGYTF.

The chain uses TRBV5-5 and TRBJ2-3, with D uncertain. V gave up 4 bases and J gave up 3 bases, with 6 bases separating them. Germline CDR1 reads SGHKS; CDR2 reads YYEKEE (reference sequence). The CDR3 runs to 12 residues. For the CDR3, the DNA is TGTGCCAGCAGCCGGGCTACAGATACGCAGTATTTT. Translation gives CASSRATDTQYF.

There are many counts of this clonotype. The chain is built from TRBV20-1 and TRBJ1-2, with 7 bases fitting TRBD1. Unmatched junction bases numbered 3, after V lost 3 bases and J lost 2 bases. There are 13 residues in the CDR3. Germline CDR1 reads DFQATT; CDR2 reads SNEGSKA (reference sequence). CDR3 in amino acids: CSASLQGNYGYTF. CDR3 nucleotide sequence: TGCAGTGCTAGCCTACAGGGGAACTATGGCTACACCTTC.

This clonotype was detected a few times. V gene TRBV4-3 combines with J gene TRBJ2-7; unclear D gene. Germline CDR1 and CDR2: LGHNA and YSLEER. The CDR3 is made up of 14 amino acids. V was pared by 2 bases and J by 2 bases, with 10 bases between. The chain's CDR3 is CASSQTVNAYEQYF. CDR3 bases: TGCGCCAGCAGCCAAACAGTAAATGCCTACGAGCAGTACTTC.

The gene calls are TRBV7-8 and TRBJ2-3, with 8 bases matching TRBD2. The CDR3 runs 16 residues. With V trimmed by 7 bases and J by 3 bases, 12 bases remained unmatched. Germline CDR1 and CDR2: SGHVS and FQNEAQ. The CDR3 DNA reads as TGTGCCAGCACCCCCCGAATGACTAGCGAGACAGATACGCAGTATTTT. Protein sequence: CASTPRMTSETDTQYF.

CDR3 bases: TGTGCCAGCAGCTTATGGGTAGCGGTGGAAAACATTCAGTACTTC. Translated, it gives CASSLWVAVENIQYF. This chain links TRBV7-2 with TRBJ2-4, with D maybe TRBD2 (6 bases). Germline lookup yields CDR1 SGHTA and CDR2 FQGNSA. V lost 2 bases, J lost 5 bases, and 13 bases lay in between. The CDR3 spans 15 residues. The complete variable domain, with remaining parts taken from reference TRBV7-2 and TRBJ2-4, reads GAGVSQSPSNKVTEKGKDVELRCDPISGHTALYWYRQSLGQGLEFLIYFQGNSAPDKSGLPSDRFSAERTGGSVSTLTIQRTQQEDSAVYLCASSLWVAVENIQYFGAGTRLSVL.

This clonotype was observed a few times. The gene calls are TRBV6-4 and TRBJ2-2, with a tentative D call TRBD2 (7 bases). Looked up from germline, CDR1 is MRHNA and CDR2 is SNTAGT. Trimming removed 6 bases from V and 5 bases from J, with 13 bases in between. This CDR3 has 14 amino acids. CDR3 bases: TGTGCCAGCAGCCGAGGGGGGGATACCGGGGAGCTGTTTTTT. Translating it yields CASSRGGDTGELFF.

The sample holds a few counts of this clonotype. J is TRBJ2-1 and V is TRBV10-3; D remains ambiguous. Trimming stripped 10 bases from V and 6 bases from J, with 19 bases between. CDR1 and CDR2 from the germline V gene are ENHRY and SYGVKD. This CDR3 has 14 residues. CDR3 nucleotides: TGTGCCACCGCCCCCCCTTACGCAATCAATGAGCAGTTCTTC. Its translation is CATAPPYAINEQFF.

This clonotype is labeled as medium-sized. This chain joins TRBV11-2 and TRBJ2-5; D is ambiguous. The CDR3 covers 13 residues. From germline, CDR1 is SGHAT and CDR2 FQNNGV. Deletions cut 2 bases from V and 4 bases from J, with 8 bases between. The CDR3 loop is CASSLWRRETQYF. For the CDR3, the DNA is TGTGCCAGCAGCTTATGGAGAAGAGAGACCCAGTACTTC. Filled out from reference TRBV11-2 and TRBJ2-5, the complete variable domain reads EAGVAQSPRYKIIEKRQSVAFWCNPISGHATLYWYQQILGQGPKLLIQFQNNGVVDDSQLPKDRFSAERLKGVDSTLKIQPAKLEDSAVYLCASSLWRRETQYFGPGTRLLVL.

This clonotype showed up many times. The chain links TRBV6-6 to TRBJ2-7; D might be TRBD1 (6 bases). Germline V CDR1 and CDR2: MNHNY, SVGAGI (reference sequence). The V end lost 4 bases, the J end lost 2 bases, and 24 bases lay between the germline ends. The length of the CDR3 is 18 residues. The CDR3 here is CASSSLGGQGQPPYEQYF. CDR3 nucleotides: TGTGCCAGCAGTTCCTTGGGTGGGCAGGGGCAACCCCCCTACGAGCAGTACTTC.

The rearrangement joins TRBV7-8 to TRBJ2-3, with no clear D. This CDR3 is built from 12 residues. Looked up from germline, CDR1 is SGHVS and CDR2 is FQNEAQ. Trimming shortened V by 8 bases and J by 4 bases, and 10 bases separated the two germline ends. The chain's CDR3 is CASAPGADTQYF. The CDR3 nucleotides read TGTGCCAGCGCTCCCGGCGCAGATACGCAGTATTTT.

This clonotype was recorded many times. This chain links TRBV7-2 with TRBJ2-7; D not resolved. Trimming shortened V by 3 bases and J by 1 base, and 7 bases separated the two germline ends. The CDR3 is 13 amino acids. Germline lookup yields CDR1 SGHTA and CDR2 FQGNSA. CDR3 loop: CASSFHWSYEQYF. In nucleotides, the CDR3 is TGTGCCAGCAGCTTCCACTGGTCCTACGAGCAGTACTTC.

This clonotype was seen at least ten times. The chain carries TRBV29-1 and TRBJ1-2; 9 bases fit TRBD1. Germline CDR1 and CDR2: SQVTM and ANQGSEA. The CDR3 consists of 13 residues. Unmatched junction bases numbered 10, after V lost 8 bases and J lost 6 bases. CDR3 nucleotides: TGCAGCACACAATTTACAGGGGGCAATGGCTACACCTTC. Its protein is CSTQFTGGNGYTF.

This clonotype appeared a few times. The chain recombines TRBV29-1 with TRBJ1-2; possibly TRBD1 for D (5 bases). Germline lookup yields CDR1 SQVTM and CDR2 ANQGSEA. The CDR3 has 13 amino acids. V was pared by 3 bases and J by 5 bases, with 13 bases between. The DNA for the CDR3 is TGCAGCGTTGACCCCGGGGGTGGTTATGGCTACACCTTC. Its protein is CSVDPGGGYGYTF. Based on the CDR3 plus reference TRBV29-1 and TRBJ1-2, the full variable domain is SAVISQKPSRDICQRGTSLTIQCQVDSQVTMMFWYRQQPGQSLTLIATANQGSEATYESGFVIDKFPISRPNLTFSTLTVSNMSPEDSSIYLCSVDPGGGYGYTFGSGTRLTVV.

This clonotype was detected ten times or more. The genes are TRBV11-2 and TRBJ1-3; weak D call: TRBD1 (5 bases). CDR1 and CDR2 (germline): SGHAT, FQNNGV. The CDR3 extends over 13 amino acids. V gave up 3 bases and J gave up 6 bases, with 9 bases separating them. The CDR3 DNA is TGTGCCAGCAGCTTGGCGGGGGTAAACACCATATATTTT. This encodes CASSLAGVNTIYF. The variable domain in full, with the rest retrieved from reference TRBV11-2 and TRBJ1-3, is EAGVAQSPRYKIIEKRQSVAFWCNPISGHATLYWYQQILGQGPKLLIQFQNNGVVDDSQLPKDRFSAERLKGVDSTLKIQPAKLEDSAVYLCASSLAGVNTIYFGEGSWLTVV.

This clonotype was counted ten times or more. V and J are TRBV12-3 or TRBV12-4 and TRBJ1-3; D remains ambiguous. Trimming removed 8 bases from V and 0 bases from J, with 14 bases in between. The CDR3 extends over 15 amino acids. DNA for the CDR3: TGTGCCAGCCGCGGGAGGCTTTTCTCTGGAAACACCATATATTTT. Translating gives CASRGRLFSGNTIYF.

This clonotype was seen a handful of times. The rearrangement links TRBV28 to TRBJ2-7, with a possible D match to TRBD2 (6 bases). Trimming stripped 4 bases from V and 2 bases from J, with 9 bases between. The V gene's germline CDR1 is MDHEN and CDR2 SYDVKM. This CDR3 region has 13 residues. The CDR3: CASSSGLTYEQYF. The CDR3 nucleotides are TGTGCCAGCAGTTCGGGACTGACCTACGAGCAGTACTTC.

This chain connects TRBV5-1 to TRBJ1-6; D uncertain. V was cut by 0 bases and J by 11 bases, with 15 bases left in between. Germline V gene sequence: CDR1 SGHRS, CDR2 YFSETQ. The CDR3 runs 15 residues. The CDR3 DNA reads TGCGCCAGCAGCTTGGGAGGTAGCGGGCTGGCACCCCTCCACTTT. Translating gives CASSLGGSGLAPLHF.

J is TRBJ2-3 and V is TRBV9; 9 bases align to TRBD2. Trimming cost V 0 bases and J 0 bases; bases outside gene matches: 11. CDR3 length: 19 amino acids. Germline values: CDR1 SGDLS, CDR2 YYNGEE. The CDR3 spells CASSVAHRGGASSTDTQYF. CDR3 coding DNA: TGTGCCAGCAGCGTAGCTCATCGCGGGGGGGCCTCTAGCACAGATACGCAGTATTTT.